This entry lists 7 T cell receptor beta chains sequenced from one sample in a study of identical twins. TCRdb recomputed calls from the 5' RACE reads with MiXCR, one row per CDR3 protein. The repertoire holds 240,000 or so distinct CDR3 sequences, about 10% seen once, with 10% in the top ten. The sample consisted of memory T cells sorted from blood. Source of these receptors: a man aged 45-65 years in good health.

The CDR3 spells CASSLGLPGGNEKLFF. CDR3 bases: TGTGCCAGCAGCTTAGGGCTGCCAGGGGGAAATGAAAAACTGTTTTTT. The V and J genes are TRBV7-2 and TRBJ1-4; 7 bases align to TRBD1. V shed 1 base and J 5 bases; nucleotides not matched to a gene: 7. Germline lookup yields CDR1 SGHTA and CDR2 FQGNSA. CDR3 size: 16 residues. Drawing the rest from reference TRBV7-2 and TRBJ1-4, the complete variable domain is GAGVSQSPSNKVTEKGKDVELRCDPISGHTALYWYRQSLGQGLEFLIYFQGNSAPDKSGLPSDRFSAERTGGSVSTLTIQRTQQEDSAVYLCASSLGLPGGNEKLFFGSGTQLSVL.

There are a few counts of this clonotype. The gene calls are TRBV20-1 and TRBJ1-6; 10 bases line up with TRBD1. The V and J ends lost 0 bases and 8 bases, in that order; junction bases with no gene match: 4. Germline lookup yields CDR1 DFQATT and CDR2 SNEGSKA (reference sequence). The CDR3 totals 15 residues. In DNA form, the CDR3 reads TGCAGTGCTAGAGATCAGGGACAGGGGTATTCACCCCTCCACTTT. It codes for CSARDQGQGYSPLHF.

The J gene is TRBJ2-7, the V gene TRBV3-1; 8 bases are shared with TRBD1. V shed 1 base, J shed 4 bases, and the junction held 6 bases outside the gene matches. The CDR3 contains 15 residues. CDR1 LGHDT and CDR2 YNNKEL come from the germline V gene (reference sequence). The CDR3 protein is CASSQVDREGYEQYF. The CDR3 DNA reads TGTGCCAGCAGCCAAGTGGACAGGGAAGGTTACGAGCAGTACTTC.

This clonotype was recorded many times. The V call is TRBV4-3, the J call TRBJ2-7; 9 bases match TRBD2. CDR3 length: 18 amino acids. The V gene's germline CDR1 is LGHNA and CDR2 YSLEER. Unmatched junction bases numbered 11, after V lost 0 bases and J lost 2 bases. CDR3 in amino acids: CASSQEMVRGGTAYEQYF. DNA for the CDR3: TGCGCCAGCAGCCAAGAGATGGTGCGGGGGGGGACGGCCTACGAGCAGTACTTC.

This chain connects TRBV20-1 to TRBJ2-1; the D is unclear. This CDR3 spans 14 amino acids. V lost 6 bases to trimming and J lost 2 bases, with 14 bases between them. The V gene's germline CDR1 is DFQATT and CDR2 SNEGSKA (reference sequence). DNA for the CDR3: TGCAGTGCCCCGCTTGGCGGCCCCTACAATGAGCAGTTCTTC. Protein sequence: CSAPLGGPYNEQFF.

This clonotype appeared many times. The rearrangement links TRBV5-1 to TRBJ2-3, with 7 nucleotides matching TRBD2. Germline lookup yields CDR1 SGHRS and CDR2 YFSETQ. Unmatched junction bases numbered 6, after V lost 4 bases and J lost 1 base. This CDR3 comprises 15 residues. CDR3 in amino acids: CASSVSGKGTDTQYF. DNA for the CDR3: TGCGCCAGCAGCGTGAGCGGGAAGGGCACAGATACGCAGTATTTT.

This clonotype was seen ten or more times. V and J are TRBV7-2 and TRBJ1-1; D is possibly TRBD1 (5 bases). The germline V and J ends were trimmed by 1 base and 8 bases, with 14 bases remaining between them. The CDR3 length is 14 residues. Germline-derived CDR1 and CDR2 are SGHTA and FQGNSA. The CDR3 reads CASSLGGTKGEAFF. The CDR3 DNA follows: TGTGCCAGCAGCTTAGGGGGGACGAAGGGAGAAGCTTTCTTT. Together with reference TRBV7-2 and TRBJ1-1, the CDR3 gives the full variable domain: GAGVSQSPSNKVTEKGKDVELRCDPISGHTALYWYRQSLGQGLEFLIYFQGNSAPDKSGLPSDRFSAERTGGSVSTLTIQRTQQEDSAVYLCASSLGGTKGEAFFGQGTRLTVV.